This T cell receptor (beta chain) appears in the sequencing data of a study of blood T cell repertoires in COVID-19. Study in general: Material from acute and convalescent COVID-19 was sourced from the United States, Italy and Spain. PBMCs, B-cell-depleted T cells, or T cells provided the cDNA or gDNA that made up the material.

CDR1 is LGHDT and CDR2 is YNNKEL in the germline V gene (reference sequence). The V and J ends lost 2 bases and 0 bases respectively, with 16 bases between them. This CDR3 comprises 17 residues. Under the authors' procedure: Counts of nucleated cells, estimated from reference gene primer amplification, were obtained. Libraries were prepared by immunoSEQ multiplex PCR; TCRdb keeps only in-frame clonotypes and omits some of them. The V and J calls and clone size were taken over from that table, and D and trimming were inferred from the DNA. The table records over 100,000 clones, roughly nine tenths of them present only once.

This rearrangement joins TRBV3-1 (or the pseudogene TRBV3-2) to TRBJ1-1; D is unresolved. The sample consisted of peripheral blood. The TCR originated in a human donor in a cohort sampled during active COVID-19. CDR3 bases: TGTGCCAGCAGCCAACTCCATATCGACACCCTGAACACTGAAGCTTTCTTT. Protein: CASSQLHIDTLNTEAFF.